A single sample is the source of the 27 T cell receptor beta chains below, sequenced in a study of T-cell memory formation after mild COVID-19. Using its own MiXCR run on the 5' RACE reads, TCRdb lists one record per CDR3 protein. This table has approximately 290,000 distinct CDR3 sequences, less than 20% appearing once. The sequencing input was PBMCs or a T cell subset sorted from them (not recorded which). The source is a man between 18 and 29 years old who had mild COVID-19 (a few samples of this study predate the infection). Cell type and time point are not known.

The CDR3 reads CASSLSWTGLADTQYF. The CDR3 DNA is TGTGCCAGCAGCTTATCCTGGACAGGGTTAGCAGATACGCAGTATTTT. The gene calls are TRBV7-3 and TRBJ2-3; TRBD1 aligns across 8 bases. The V gene end was trimmed by 2 bases and the J gene end by 4 bases; junction bases not matched to a gene: 8. This CDR3 region has 16 residues. The germline V gene has CDR1 SGHTA and CDR2 FQGTGA. Full variable domain (rest looked up from reference TRBV7-3 and TRBJ2-3): GAGVSQTPSNKVTEKGKYVELRCDPISGHTALYWYRQSLGQGPEFLIYFQGTGAADDSGLPNDRFFAVRPEGSVSTLKIQRTERGDSAVYLCASSLSWTGLADTQYFGPGTRLTVL.

V is TRBV6-1 and J is TRBJ1-1; D is possibly TRBD1 (5 bases). Trimming stripped 6 bases from V and 6 bases from J, with 26 bases between. Germline V CDR1 and CDR2: MNHNS, SASEGT. The CDR3 has 17 amino acids. The CDR3 nucleotides read TGTGCCAGCAGGGACACTCATCTCTTAGGTCTGTACTCTGAAGCTTTCTTT. It translates to CASRDTHLLGLYSEAFF.

This clonotype has a handful of counts. This chain connects TRBV7-9 to TRBJ1-5, with a tentative D call TRBD1 (6 bases). The V end lost 5 bases, the J end lost 7 bases, and 15 bases lay between the germline ends. The CDR3 totals 14 residues. Per the germline V gene, CDR1 is SEHNR and CDR2 is FQNEAQ (reference sequence). In nucleotides, the CDR3 is TGTGCCAGCAGCCATACAGCAGGGGAACAGCCCCAGCATTTT. This encodes CASSHTAGEQPQHF.

The CDR3, as DNA: TGTGCCAGCAGCTTATTAGCCTTCGTGGGGAGTACTGAAGCTTTCTTT. Its protein is CASSLLAFVGSTEAFF. This chain connects TRBV7-8 to TRBJ1-1; D uncertain. Germline V gives CDR1 SGHVS, CDR2 FQNEAQ. The germline V and J ends were trimmed by 2 bases and 5 bases, with 18 bases remaining between them. CDR3 length: 16 amino acids.

V and J are TRBV6-5 and TRBJ1-1, with TRBD1 matching 11 bases. The germline V gene encodes CDR1 MNHEY and CDR2 SVGAGI. This CDR3 has 16 residues. V trimming: 6 bases; J trimming: 6 bases; junction bases outside the gene matches: 12. The CDR3 coding sequence is TGTGCCAGCAGCCGACCGTGGGGACAGGGGGAGGCTGAAGCTTTCTTT. Translating gives CASSRPWGQGEAEAFF.

The table lists this clonotype with many counts. This sequence joins TRBV2 and TRBJ2-5, with no clear D. V gave up 0 bases and J gave up 0 bases, with 11 bases separating them. Per germline, CDR1 SNHLY and CDR2 FYNNEI. There are 16 residues in the CDR3. The CDR3 sequence: CASSEAGRMHQETQYF. DNA of the CDR3: TGTGCCAGCAGTGAAGCCGGCAGGATGCACCAAGAGACCCAGTACTTC.

This clonotype was seen a few times. This chain joins TRBV7-2 and TRBJ2-1, with 7 bases lining up with TRBD1. With V trimmed by 5 bases and J by 7 bases, 5 bases remained unmatched. This CDR3 has 13 amino acids. Germline loops: CDR1 SGHTA, CDR2 FQGNSA. The DNA for the CDR3 is TGTGCCAGCAGCCGCCCACAGGGGAATGAGCAGTTCTTC. Its translation: CASSRPQGNEQFF.

The rearrangement joins TRBV4-3 to TRBJ2-7; 7 bases are shared with TRBD1. CDR1 is LGHNA and CDR2 is YSLEER in the germline V gene. Trimming cost V 0 bases and J 12 bases; bases outside gene matches: 11. This CDR3 region has 14 residues. CDR3 protein: CASSQDLNLGQPYF. In nucleotides, the CDR3 is TGCGCCAGCAGCCAAGATCTCAACCTGGGACAGCCGTACTTC.

The chain combines TRBV7-9 with TRBJ2-3; D is possibly TRBD1 (6 bases). Germline V gene data show CDR1 as SEHNR and CDR2 as FQNEAQ (reference sequence). The CDR3 length is 14 residues. Between the trimmed V and J ends, which lost 3 bases and 5 bases, there was a span of 12 bases. The CDR3 DNA is TGTGCCAGCAGCTTCCAGGGGCGCGGAGATACGCAGTATTTT. Translation: CASSFQGRGDTQYF.

The CDR3 is CASSYRTAYKNIQYF. For the CDR3, the DNA is TGTGCCAGCAGTTACAGGACAGCCTACAAAAACATTCAGTACTTC. The rearrangement joins TRBV6-2 or TRBV6-3 to TRBJ2-4, with D possibly matching TRBD1 (6 bases). CDR3 length: 15 amino acids. Germline V CDR1 and CDR2: MNHEY, SVGEGT. Trimming left V 2 bases short and J 3 bases short, with 11 bases between.

V usage is TRBV12-3 or TRBV12-4 and J usage is TRBJ2-1; D call uncertain. Trimming left V 0 bases short and J 7 bases short, with 4 bases between. The CDR3 is 12 residues long. Here the CDR3 DNA reads TGTGCCAGCAGTTTAGCGATAAATGAGCAGTTCTTC. This gives the protein CASSLAINEQFF.

This clonotype has just a few counts. The V and J genes are TRBV11-1 and TRBJ1-1; 8 bases agree with TRBD1. V lost 2 bases to trimming and J lost 4 bases; unmatched junction nucleotides: 3. The germline CDR1 and CDR2 sequences are SGHAT and FQDESV (reference sequence). The CDR3 is made up of 14 amino acids. The CDR3 here is CASSLRTGITEAFF. CDR3 coding DNA: TGTGCCAGCAGCTTACGGACAGGGATCACTGAAGCTTTCTTT.

V and J are TRBV7-9 and TRBJ1-1; weak D call: TRBD1 (5 bases). The CDR3 is made up of 14 amino acids. Germline V gene sequence: CDR1 SEHNR, CDR2 FQNEAQ (reference sequence). V was pared by 4 bases and J by 4 bases, with 13 bases between. Written as DNA, the CDR3 is TGTGCCAGCAGCTCTACGGGGACGACCACTGAAGCTTTCTTT. Its translation is CASSSTGTTTEAFF.

The chain carries TRBV6-5 and TRBJ1-2; the D gene is possibly TRBD1 (6 bases). Germline lookup yields CDR1 MNHEY and CDR2 SVGAGI. CDR3 length: 14 amino acids. Trimming removed 6 bases at V and 4 bases at J, with 15 bases between. The CDR3 reads CASRSADRPYGYTF. CDR3 in DNA: TGTGCCAGCAGATCGGCCGACAGGCCCTATGGCTACACCTTC.

This clonotype has a handful of counts. J is TRBJ2-5 and V is TRBV5-1; D not resolved. The CDR3 is made up of 12 amino acids. CDR1 SGHRS and CDR2 YFSETQ come from the germline V gene. The V gene lost 5 bases and the J gene lost 1 base, with 6 bases spanning the gap. The CDR3 is CASRQFQETQYF. The CDR3 nucleotides are TGCGCCAGCAGACAGTTCCAAGAGACCCAGTACTTC.

The chain links TRBV6-5 to TRBJ2-3; 9 nucleotides agree with TRBD1. This CDR3 has 15 amino acids. Germline CDR1 is MNHEY and CDR2 is SVGAGI. J was trimmed by 4 bases and V by 4 bases; bases with no gene match: 6. CDR3 sequence (DNA): TGTGCCAGCAGTTCCCCGGGACAGGGTCCAGATACGCAGTATTTT. It translates to CASSSPGQGPDTQYF.

This clonotype was found a few times. The rearrangement uses TRBV20-1 and TRBJ2-5, with TRBD1 matching over 8 bases. The CDR3 consists of 15 residues. Germline V lookup: CDR1 DFQATT, CDR2 SNEGSKA (reference sequence). V lost 6 bases to trimming and J lost 4 bases; unmatched junction nucleotides: 13. This chain's CDR3 is CSALDRVVPTETQYF. The CDR3 nucleotides are TGCAGTGCCCTGGACAGGGTGGTACCGACAGAGACCCAGTACTTC.

This clonotype was observed a handful of times. The chain joins TRBV5-1 to TRBJ1-2, with a weak D call TRBD1 (5 bases). From germline, CDR1 is SGHRS and CDR2 YFSETQ. Trimming took 2 bases from V and 8 from J, leaving 16 bases between them. There are 14 residues in the CDR3. The CDR3 nucleotides read TGCGCCAGCAGCTTCACCACAGGTCTGGCAGGCTACACCTTC. This translates into CASSFTTGLAGYTF.

CDR3 protein: CASSQAISGELFF. The DNA of the CDR3 is TGTGCCAGCAGCCAAGCAATATCCGGGGAGCTGTTTTTT. The chain has TRBV14 and TRBJ2-2; D is unresolved. The CDR3 contains 13 residues. The V gene's germline CDR1 is SGHDN and CDR2 FVKESK. V lost 1 base and J lost 6, with 6 bases in between. The full variable domain, in which reference TRBV14 and TRBJ2-2 provide the parts outside the CDR3, is EAGVTQFPSHSVIEKGQTVTLRCDPISGHDNLYWYRRVMGKEIKFLLHFVKESKQDESGMPNNRFLAERTGGTYSTLKVQPAELEDSGVYFCASSQAISGELFFGEGSRLTVL.

This clonotype was picked up many times. This chain uses TRBV7-2 with TRBJ2-5; the match to TRBD2 covers 13 bases. There are 14 residues in the CDR3. V was pared by 7 bases and J by 4 bases, with 3 bases of the junction left unmatched. In germline, CDR1 is SGHTA, CDR2 FQGNSA. The CDR3: CASTTSGGAETQYF. CDR3 sequence (DNA): TGTGCCAGCACAACTAGCGGGGGGGCAGAGACCCAGTACTTC.

V is TRBV6-2 or TRBV6-3 and J is TRBJ1-1; D gene uncertain. CDR1 is MNHEY and CDR2 is SVGEGT in the germline V gene. The CDR3 has 13 residues. The ends were cut back, 8 bases at V and 2 bases at J, with 12 bases in the middle. CDR3 amino acids: CASGPTANTEAFF. The CDR3 DNA sequence: TGTGCCAGCGGACCTACAGCCAACACTGAAGCTTTCTTT.

J is TRBJ2-3 and V is TRBV19; the D is unclear. V was trimmed by 1 base and J by 3 bases, leaving 5 bases between them. This CDR3 comprises 13 residues. Germline V gives CDR1 LNHDA, CDR2 SQIVND (reference sequence). The CDR3: CASSIAATDTQYF. CDR3 DNA sequence: TGTGCCAGTAGTATAGCCGCAACAGATACGCAGTATTTT.

The gene calls are TRBV7-3 and TRBJ2-2, with 9 nucleotides matching TRBD2. Germline CDR1 SGHTA, CDR2 FQGTGA. With V trimmed by 5 bases and J by 6 bases, 4 bases remained unmatched. This CDR3 spans 14 amino acids. In DNA, the CDR3 is TGTGCCAGCAGCCCAGGACTAGCGTCCGGGGAGCTGTTTTTT. Protein product: CASSPGLASGELFF.

This clonotype was observed a few times. This sequence joins TRBV20-1 and TRBJ2-1; 8 positions agree with TRBD2. The germline V gene has CDR1 DFQATT and CDR2 SNEGSKA (reference sequence). V trimming: 0 bases; J trimming: 2 bases; junction bases outside the gene matches: 3. The CDR3 has 15 amino acids. In DNA, the CDR3 is TGCAGTGCTAGAGATGAGCGGGAGACCTACAATGAGCAGTTCTTC. It codes for CSARDERETYNEQFF.

The chain links TRBV7-9 to TRBJ2-2; no definite D call. The V and J ends lost 7 bases and 0 bases respectively, with 9 bases between them. CDR3 length: 14 residues. Germline V lookup: CDR1 SEHNR, CDR2 FQNEAQ (reference sequence). This CDR3 is CASTRLTNTGELFF. For the CDR3, the DNA is TGTGCCAGCACCCGCCTAACGAACACCGGGGAGCTGTTTTTT.

This sequence joins TRBV4-3 and TRBJ1-2; tentatively, D is TRBD1 (6 bases). From germline, CDR1 is LGHNA and CDR2 YSLEER. This CDR3 comprises 13 residues. V was clipped by 8 bases and J by 0 bases, with 10 bases between them. CDR3 amino acids: CASAGTPNYGYTF. The CDR3, as DNA: TGCGCCAGCGCCGGGACACCTAACTATGGCTACACCTTC.

This clonotype has just a few counts. V usage is TRBV3-1 and J usage is TRBJ2-5, with 9 bases identical to TRBD1. J gave up 3 bases and V 4 bases, and 3 bases lay outside the gene matches. Per germline, CDR1 LGHDT and CDR2 YNNKEL (reference sequence). The CDR3 loop spans 14 amino acids. This CDR3 is CASSPRDREETQYF. The CDR3 nucleotides read TGTGCCAGCAGCCCTCGGGACAGGGAAGAGACCCAGTACTTC.